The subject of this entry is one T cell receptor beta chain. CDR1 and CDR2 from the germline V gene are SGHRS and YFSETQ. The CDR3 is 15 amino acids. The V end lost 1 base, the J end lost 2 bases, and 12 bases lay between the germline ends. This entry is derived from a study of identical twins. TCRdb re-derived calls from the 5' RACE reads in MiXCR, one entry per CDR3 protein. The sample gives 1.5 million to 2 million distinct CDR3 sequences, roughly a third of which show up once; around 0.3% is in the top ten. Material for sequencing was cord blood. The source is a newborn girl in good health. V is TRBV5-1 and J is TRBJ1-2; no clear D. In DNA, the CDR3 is TGCGCCAGCAGCTTGTATACGGGGTCGAACTATGGCTACACCTTC. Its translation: CASSLYTGSNYGYTF.